This T cell receptor beta chain was recorded in a study of shared clonotypes between healthy human individuals. Per sorted-subset replicate PCR, input was around 200 ng DNA, representing tens of thousands of T cell genomes. Data came from immunoSEQ multiplex PCR; TCRdb stores just in-frame clones and leaves some out. The table shows fewer than 1.8 million clones, with less than 99% occurring only once. This clonotype was obtained from a man aged 25 to 45 in good health. Sequenced input: naive CD4+ T cells sorted from blood. The subset here: CD45RA+ positively selected.

CDR3 loop: CASTTLAGKKDTQYF. DNA for the CDR3: TGTGCCAGCACTACTCTAGCGGGGAAGAAGGATACGCAGTATTTT. The V gene is TRBV28, the J gene TRBJ2-3; 9 bases are a match to TRBD2. Germline CDR1 reads MDHEN; CDR2 reads SYDVKM. The CDR3 totals 15 residues. With V trimmed by 7 bases and J by 6 bases, 11 bases remained unmatched. Full variable domain (rest looked up from reference TRBV28 and TRBJ2-3): DVKVTQSSRYLVKRTGEKVFLECVQDMDHENMFWYRQDPGLGLRLIYFSYDVKMKEKGDIPEGYSVSREKKERFSLILESASTNQTSMYLCASTTLAGKKDTQYFGPGTRLTVL.